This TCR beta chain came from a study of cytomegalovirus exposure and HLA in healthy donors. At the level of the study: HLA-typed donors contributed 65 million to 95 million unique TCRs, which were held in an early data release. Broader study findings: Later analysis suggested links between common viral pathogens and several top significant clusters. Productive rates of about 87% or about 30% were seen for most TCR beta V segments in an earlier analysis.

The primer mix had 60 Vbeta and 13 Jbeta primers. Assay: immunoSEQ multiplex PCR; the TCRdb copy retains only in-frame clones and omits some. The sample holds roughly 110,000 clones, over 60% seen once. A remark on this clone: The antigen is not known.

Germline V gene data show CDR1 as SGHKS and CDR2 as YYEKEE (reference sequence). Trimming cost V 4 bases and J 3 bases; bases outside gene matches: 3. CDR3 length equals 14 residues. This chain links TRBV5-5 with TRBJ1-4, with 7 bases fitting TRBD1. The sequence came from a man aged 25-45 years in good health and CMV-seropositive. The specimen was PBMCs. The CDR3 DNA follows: TGTGCCAGCAGCCATGGGACAGCTAATGAAAAACTGTTTTTT. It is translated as CASSHGTANEKLFF.